This T cell receptor beta chain derives from a study of blood T cell repertoires in COVID-19. Study-level background: COVID-19 samples from acute and convalescent phases originated in the United States, Italy and Spain. From T cells, B-cell-depleted T cells, or PBMCs came the material, which was cDNA or gDNA.

This clone was counted between two and nine times. Methods used by the authors: Estimates of nucleated cell counts were drawn from the amplification of reference gene primers. Repertoires were generated with immunoSEQ multiplex PCR, while TCRdb's copy carries only in-frame clones and drops some. V, J and clone size are taken as reported in that table, and D and trimming were inferred from the DNA itself. The sample consists of 93,000 or so clones, 84% of them appearing once. CDR1 is SGHNT, CDR2 YYREEE, per germline (reference sequence). Trimming cost V 2 bases and J 1 base; bases outside gene matches: 8. CDR3 length: 16 residues.

The sequence derives from a human donor in a cohort sampled during active or convalescent COVID-19. The chain has TRBV5-4 and TRBJ1-1, with TRBD1 matching 7 bases. Sequencing was done on a sample of peripheral blood. CDR3 in DNA: TGTGCCAGCAGCTTCCTCCGGGACAGAAGGAACACTGAAGCTTTCTTT. Its protein product is CASSFLRDRRNTEAFF.